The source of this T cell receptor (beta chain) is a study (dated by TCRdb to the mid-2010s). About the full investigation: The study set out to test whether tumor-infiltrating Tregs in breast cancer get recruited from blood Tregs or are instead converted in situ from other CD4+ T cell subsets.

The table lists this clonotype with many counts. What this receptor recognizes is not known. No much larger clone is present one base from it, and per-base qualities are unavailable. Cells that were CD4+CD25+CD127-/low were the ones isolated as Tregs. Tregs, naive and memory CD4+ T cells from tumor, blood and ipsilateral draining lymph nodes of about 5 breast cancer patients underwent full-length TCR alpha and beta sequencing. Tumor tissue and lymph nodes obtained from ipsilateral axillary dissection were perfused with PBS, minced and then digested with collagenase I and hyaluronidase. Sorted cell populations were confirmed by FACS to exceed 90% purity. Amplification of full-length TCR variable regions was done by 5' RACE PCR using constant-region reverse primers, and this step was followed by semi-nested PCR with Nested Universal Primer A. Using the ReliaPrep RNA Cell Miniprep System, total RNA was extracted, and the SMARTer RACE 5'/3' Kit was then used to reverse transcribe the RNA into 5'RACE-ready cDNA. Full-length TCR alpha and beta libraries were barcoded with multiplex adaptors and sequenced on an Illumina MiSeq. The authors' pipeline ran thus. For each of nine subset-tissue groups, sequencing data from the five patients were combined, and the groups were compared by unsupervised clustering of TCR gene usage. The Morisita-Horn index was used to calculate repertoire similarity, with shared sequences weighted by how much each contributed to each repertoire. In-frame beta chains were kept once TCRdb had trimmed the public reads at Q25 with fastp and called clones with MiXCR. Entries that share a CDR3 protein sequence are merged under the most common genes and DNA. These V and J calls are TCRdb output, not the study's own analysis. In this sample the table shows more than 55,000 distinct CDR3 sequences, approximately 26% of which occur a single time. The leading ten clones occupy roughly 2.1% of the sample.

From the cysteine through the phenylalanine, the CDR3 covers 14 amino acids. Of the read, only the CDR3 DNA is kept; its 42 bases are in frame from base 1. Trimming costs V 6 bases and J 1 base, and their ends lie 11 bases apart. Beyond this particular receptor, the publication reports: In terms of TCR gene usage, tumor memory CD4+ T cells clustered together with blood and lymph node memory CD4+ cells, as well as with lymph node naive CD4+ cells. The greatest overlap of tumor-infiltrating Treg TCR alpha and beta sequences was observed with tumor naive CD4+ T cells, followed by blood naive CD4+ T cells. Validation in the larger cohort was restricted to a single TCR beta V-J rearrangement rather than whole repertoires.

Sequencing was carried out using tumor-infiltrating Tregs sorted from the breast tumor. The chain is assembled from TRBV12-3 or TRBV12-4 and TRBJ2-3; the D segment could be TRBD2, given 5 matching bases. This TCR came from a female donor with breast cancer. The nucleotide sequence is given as TGTGCCAGCAGCCGCCTTAGCGGCACAGATACGCAGTATTTT. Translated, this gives CASSRLSGTDTQYF.